One sample yielded the 8 T cell receptor beta chains listed below, sequenced in a study of T cell repertoires in cytomegalovirus infection. TCRdb re-derived calls from the reads in MiXCR, one entry per CDR3 protein. The sample holds under 350,000 distinct CDR3 sequences, roughly a tenth seen once. Sample: PBMCs. These receptors originate from a human donor in good health (CMV status not recorded). Some clones in this sample may be carry-over from other donors' samples.

This clonotype was counted many times. This chain joins TRBV20-1 and TRBJ2-5, with TRBD1 identical over 9 bases. The trim removed 5 bases at V and 4 bases at J, leaving 8 bases unmatched. Germline CDR1 and CDR2: DFQATT and SNEGSKA (reference sequence). The CDR3 contains 14 residues. The CDR3 protein is CSAGRGQGLETQYF. The CDR3 nucleotides read TGCAGTGCTGGACGAGGACAGGGGTTAGAGACCCAGTACTTC.

The chain couples TRBV7-9 to TRBJ2-1; 8 nucleotides line up with TRBD1. This CDR3 has 16 amino acids. The germline V gene has CDR1 SEHNR and CDR2 FQNEAQ (reference sequence). The J segment lost 0 bases and the V segment lost 5 bases, leaving 6 bases of the junction unmatched. CDR3 sequence reads: CASSTRQGSSYNEQFF. As DNA, the CDR3 is TGTGCCAGCAGCACCAGACAGGGGAGCTCCTACAATGAGCAGTTCTTC.

This clonotype was recorded at least ten times. The chain uses TRBV7-9 and TRBJ1-2; a possible D gene is TRBD1 (5 bases). The germline V gene encodes CDR1 SEHNR and CDR2 FQNEAQ (reference sequence). V was pared by 5 bases and J by 8 bases, with 15 bases between. The CDR3 sequence is 13 residues long. For the CDR3, the DNA is TGTGCCAGCAGCCCGGGACCCAGGGACGGCTACACCTTC. Encoded protein: CASSPGPRDGYTF.

This clonotype was counted only a few times. The CDR3 region has the DNA TGTGCCAGCAGTAAGGACAGGGGGCATTTGTTAGGGACTGAAGCTTTCTTT. The encoded protein is CASSKDRGHLLGTEAFF. The rearrangement links TRBV27 to TRBJ1-1; 11 nucleotides agree with TRBD1. This CDR3 has 17 amino acids. Trimming took 5 bases from V and 5 from J; bases not matched to a gene: 13. In germline, CDR1 is MNHEY, CDR2 SMNVEV (reference sequence).

There are many counts of this clonotype. The chain has TRBV7-9 and TRBJ1-6; the match to TRBD1 covers 7 bases. Germline V gene data show CDR1 as SEHNR and CDR2 as FQNEAQ (reference sequence). This CDR3 spans 14 amino acids. The junction had 3 bases not matched to a gene; V was cut back by 3 bases and J by 7 bases. CDR3 protein: CASSFGQENSPLHF. The DNA for the CDR3 is TGTGCCAGCAGCTTTGGACAGGAAAATTCACCCCTCCACTTT.

This clonotype was counted at least ten times. CDR3 sequence reads: CASSSRNNEQFF. Here the CDR3 DNA reads TGTGCCAGCAGTTCAAGGAACAATGAGCAGTTCTTC. V usage is TRBV6-1 and J usage is TRBJ2-1, with no clear D. Per the germline V gene, CDR1 is MNHNS and CDR2 is SASEGT. Between the trimmed V and J ends, which lost 5 bases and 5 bases, there was a span of 7 bases. The CDR3 is 12 residues long.

At least ten counts were recorded for this clonotype. As DNA, the CDR3 is TGTGCCAGCAGCCAAGAAATTAGCTCCTACAATGAGCAGTTCTTC. Amino acid sequence: CASSQEISSYNEQFF. The chain is built from TRBV4-2 and TRBJ2-1; D unclear. The CDR3 length is 15 residues. V lost 0 bases to trimming and J lost 0 bases, with 6 bases between them. Germline V CDR1 and CDR2: LGHNA, YNFKEQ.

The rearrangement joins TRBV20-1 to TRBJ2-1; no firm D call. The V end was cut by 3 bases, the J end by 8 bases, with 20 bases between. The CDR3 runs 15 residues. Germline V gives CDR1 DFQATT, CDR2 SNEGSKA (reference sequence). In DNA form, the CDR3 reads TGCAGTGCTAGGAGGCCCTTTGGCCTAGGGCATGAGCAGTTCTTC. This gives the protein CSARRPFGLGHEQFF.